The 23 T cell receptor beta chains listed next were all sequenced from one sample in a study of long-term antiretroviral therapy in people with HIV. immunoSEQ v3.0 was run at survey level. Clones were read by immunoSEQ multiplex PCR, and TCRdb kept only the in-frame ones, dropping some. This sample has 15,000 to 25,000 clones; approximately 90% occur once, and the top ten carry over 7.5%. The specimen comprised unsorted PBMCs, sampled about 4.6 years before starting antiretroviral therapy. These receptor sequences come from a woman in her thirties with HIV.

Comment on this clone: At the DNA level, this CDR3 is encoded by other sequences in the same sample as well. The chain combines TRBV5-4 with TRBJ1-2; TRBD1 is a possible D gene (5 bases). The length of the CDR3 is 13 residues. CDR1 is SGHNT, CDR2 YYREEE, per germline (reference sequence). Trimming cost V 0 bases and J 4 bases, with 7 bases left between them. Here the CDR3 DNA reads TGTGCCAGCAGCTTGGCCGGGGGCTATGGCTACACCTTC. Protein sequence: CASSLAGGYGYTF. Using reference TRBV5-4 and TRBJ1-2 for the parts outside the CDR3, the full variable domain is ETGVTQSPTHLIKTRGQQVTLRCSSQSGHNTVSWYQQALGQGPQFIFQYYREEENGRGNFPPRFSGLQFPNYSSELNVNALELDDSALYLCASSLAGGYGYTFGSGTRLTVV.

The chain has TRBV15 and TRBJ2-1; possible D gene TRBD1, 5 bases. Germline assignment: CDR1 LNHNV and CDR2 YYDKDF (reference sequence). This CDR3 is built from 18 residues. V lost 0 bases and J lost 0, with 15 bases in between. CDR3 DNA: TGTGCCACCAGCAGAGATCTGCTCGACAGCCGCTCCTACAATGAGCAGTTCTTC. This sequence encodes CATSRDLLDSRSYNEQFF. Filled out from reference TRBV15 and TRBJ2-1, the complete variable domain reads DAMVIQNPRYQVTQFGKPVTLSCSQTLNHNVMYWYQQKSSQAPKLLFHYYDKDFNNEADTPDNFQSRRPNTSFCFLDIRSPGLGDTAMYLCATSRDLLDSRSYNEQFFGPGTRLTVL.

The chain has TRBV4-3 and TRBJ1-5, with D perhaps TRBD1 (6 bases). Trimming left V 0 bases short and J 5 bases short, with 11 bases between. The germline V gene encodes CDR1 LGHNA and CDR2 YSLEER. CDR3 length: 15 residues. The CDR3 is CASSQDQGPYQPQHF. DNA for the CDR3: TGCGCCAGCAGCCAAGACCAGGGGCCGTATCAGCCCCAGCATTTT.

The rearrangement links TRBV5-1 to TRBJ2-7, with D uncertain. V was cut by 0 bases and J by 3 bases, with 4 bases left in between. Germline V gene sequence: CDR1 SGHRS, CDR2 YFSETQ. The CDR3 loop spans 12 amino acids. DNA for the CDR3: TGCGCCAGCAGCTTGGGGTACTACGAGCAGTACTTC. Protein sequence: CASSLGYYEQYF.

The rearrangement joins TRBV2 to TRBJ2-3; D remains ambiguous. The germline V and J ends were trimmed by 6 bases and 5 bases, with 15 bases remaining between them. CDR1 and CDR2 from the germline V gene are SNHLY and FYNNEI. The length of the CDR3 is 14 residues. The CDR3 DNA reads as TGTGCCAGCAGCGTAATGCGGCTACGAGATACGCAGTATTTT. This translates into CASSVMRLRDTQYF.

The gene calls are TRBV5-1 and TRBJ2-7; 10 bases agree with TRBD2. J was trimmed by 6 bases and V by 4 bases; bases with no gene match: 10. Germline values: CDR1 SGHRS, CDR2 YFSETQ. The CDR3 has 15 amino acids. The DNA for the CDR3 is TGCGCCAGCAGCCACCGGATAGCGGGGGGTGGCGAGCAGTACTTC. Its translation: CASSHRIAGGGEQYF.

V and J are TRBV10-3 and TRBJ1-3, with TRBD1 as a possible D gene (5 bases). Between the trimmed V and J ends, which lost 3 bases and 0 bases, there was a span of 9 bases. This CDR3 is built from 15 residues. Looked up from germline, CDR1 is ENHRY and CDR2 is SYGVKD. CDR3 region: CAISESGGSGNTIYF. The CDR3 DNA follows: TGTGCCATCAGTGAAAGTGGGGGCTCTGGAAACACCATATATTTT.

V and J are TRBV11-1 and TRBJ2-7; TRBD2 is a possible D gene (6 bases). V was shortened by 5 bases and J by 3 bases, with 14 bases between the two germline ends. The length of the CDR3 is 14 residues. Germline V gives CDR1 SGHAT, CDR2 FQDESV (reference sequence). The CDR3 bases are TGTGCCAGCAGCCCCGTCGGAGGGCTCTACGAGCAGTACTTC. This codes for CASSPVGGLYEQYF.

The rearrangement uses TRBV29-1 and TRBJ2-3, with 8 bases that match TRBD1. The CDR3 is 15 residues long. Trimming took 5 bases from V and 5 from J; bases not matched to a gene: 12. In germline, CDR1 is SQVTM, CDR2 ANQGSEA. The CDR3 spells CSVQLVQGVQDTQYF. As DNA, the CDR3 is TGCAGCGTTCAACTCGTACAGGGGGTACAAGATACGCAGTATTTT.

This chain uses TRBV11-2 with TRBJ2-2; 12 nucleotides agree with TRBD2. There are 15 residues in the CDR3. With 5 bases clipped from V and 9 bases from J, the junction kept 7 bases outside the gene matches. The germline V gene has CDR1 SGHAT and CDR2 FQNNGV. The CDR3 DNA follows: TGTGCCAGCAGCACCACTAGCGGGGGGTGGTGGGAGCTGTTTTTT. It codes for CASSTTSGGWWELFF.

The rearrangement links TRBV19 to TRBJ2-6; D unclear. V was shortened by 4 bases and J by 2 bases, with 6 bases between the two germline ends. The germline gives CDR1 LNHDA, CDR2 SQIVND (reference sequence). There are 14 residues in the CDR3. The CDR3 is CASSSVAGANVLTF. CDR3 coding DNA: TGTGCCAGTAGTAGCGTAGCTGGGGCCAACGTCCTGACTTTC.

This clone was found once. The chain couples TRBV5-6 to TRBJ2-5; no reliable D call. The CDR3 has 11 amino acids. Germline CDR1 is SGHDT and CDR2 is YYEEEE. Trimming removed 2 bases from V and 1 base from J, with 0 bases in between. The CDR3 DNA sequence: TGTGCCAGCAGCTTCCAAGAGACCCAGTACTTC. Amino acid sequence: CASSFQETQYF.

This clone was counted a few times. Other DNA variants within this sample encode the same CDR3. The chain uses TRBV5-4 and TRBJ1-2, with 7 nucleotides matching TRBD1. CDR1 and CDR2 from the germline V gene are SGHNT and YYREEE (reference sequence). The CDR3 runs to 13 residues. The trim removed 0 bases at V and 4 bases at J, leaving 0 bases unmatched. The CDR3 protein is CASSLAGGYGYTF. The CDR3 DNA reads TGTGCCAGCAGCTTGGCAGGGGGCTATGGCTACACCTTC.

The chain recombines TRBV19 with TRBJ2-1; 8 nucleotides agree with TRBD1. Germline CDR1 reads LNHDA; CDR2 reads SQIVND (reference sequence). After removal of 8 bases from V and 1 base from J, the junction contained 4 bases not matched to a gene. The CDR3 runs to 14 residues. CDR3 region: CASGRGPSYNEQFF. In nucleotides, the CDR3 is TGTGCCAGTGGCAGGGGGCCTTCCTACAATGAGCAGTTCTTC.

This clone occurred once. The V call is TRBV29-1, the J call TRBJ2-5, with 12 bases matching TRBD2. The CDR3 runs 15 residues. Trimming cost V 4 bases and J 6 bases; bases outside gene matches: 9. The V gene's germline CDR1 is SQVTM and CDR2 ANQGSEA. As DNA, the CDR3 is TGCAGCGTTGCAGAGGGACTAGCGGGTGGAAAGACCCAGTACTTC. Residues: CSVAEGLAGGKTQYF.

A single count supports this clone. The rearrangement uses TRBV2 and TRBJ1-1, with TRBD1 as a possible D gene (5 bases). The CDR3 is 14 amino acids. From germline, CDR1 is SNHLY and CDR2 FYNNEI. The V end was cut by 3 bases, the J end by 2 bases, with 10 bases between. For the CDR3, the DNA is TGTGCCAGCAGTGAGGGGGGGGGTAACACTGAAGCTTTCTTT. Its protein product is CASSEGGGNTEAFF.

The rearrangement links TRBV5-7 to TRBJ1-1; unclear D gene. TRBV5-7 is recorded as an ORF, its role being uncertain. This CDR3 has 14 residues. Trimming stripped 0 bases from V and 4 bases from J, with 10 bases between. The CDR3 DNA sequence: TGTGCCAGCAGCTTGGTTGGGTGGGCCACTGAAGCTTTCTTT. Translation gives CASSLVGWATEAFF.

The chain joins TRBV20-1 to TRBJ1-1, with unresolved D. V was shortened by 0 bases and J by 7 bases, with 6 bases between the two germline ends. Germline V gene data show CDR1 as DFQATT and CDR2 as SNEGSKA (reference sequence). CDR3 length: 11 residues. The CDR3 DNA sequence: TGCAGTGCTAGAGATCAGTATGAAGCTTTCTTT. Protein: CSARDQYEAFF.

This chain links TRBV5-6 with TRBJ1-4, with D tentatively TRBD1 (6 bases). V lost 2 bases and J lost 3, with 8 bases in between. This CDR3 is built from 14 residues. In germline, CDR1 is SGHDT, CDR2 YYEEEE. This CDR3 is CASSLQGPNEKLFF. As DNA, the CDR3 is TGTGCCAGCAGCTTACAGGGCCCTAATGAAAAACTGTTTTTT.

This chain links TRBV9 with TRBJ2-1, with D unclear. CDR1 and CDR2 (germline): SGDLS, YYNGEE. This CDR3 comprises 12 residues. V shed 3 bases and J shed 9 bases, with 10 bases lying between them. The CDR3 region is CASSAWSSEQFF. CDR3 sequence (DNA): TGTGCCAGCAGCGCTTGGTCAAGTGAGCAGTTCTTC.

This clone was observed once. The J gene is TRBJ2-1, the V gene TRBV7-2, with unresolved D. V was shortened by 3 bases and J by 6 bases, with 12 bases between the two germline ends. The CDR3 has 14 residues. The germline V gene has CDR1 SGHTA and CDR2 FQGNSA. The CDR3 sequence is CASSFTTAFNEQFF. The CDR3 DNA reads TGTGCCAGCAGCTTTACTACCGCATTCAATGAGCAGTTCTTC.

The rearrangement links TRBV4-3 to TRBJ2-3; 8 bases align to TRBD2. V shed 1 base, J shed 0 bases, and the junction held 0 bases outside the gene matches. Germline V gene lookup returns CDR1 LGHNA and CDR2 YSLEER. The CDR3 length is 15 residues. The CDR3 is CASSQGLASTDTQYF. The DNA of the CDR3 is TGCGCCAGCAGCCAAGGACTAGCGAGCACAGATACGCAGTATTTT.

The chain recombines TRBV9 with TRBJ1-1; D is unclear. The V gene lost 1 base and the J gene lost 3 bases, with 13 bases spanning the gap. This CDR3 region has 15 residues. Looked up from germline, CDR1 is SGDLS and CDR2 is YYNGEE. The CDR3: CASSVSSKLDTEAFF. The CDR3 DNA reads TGTGCCAGCAGCGTATCGTCCAAGTTAGACACTGAAGCTTTCTTT.